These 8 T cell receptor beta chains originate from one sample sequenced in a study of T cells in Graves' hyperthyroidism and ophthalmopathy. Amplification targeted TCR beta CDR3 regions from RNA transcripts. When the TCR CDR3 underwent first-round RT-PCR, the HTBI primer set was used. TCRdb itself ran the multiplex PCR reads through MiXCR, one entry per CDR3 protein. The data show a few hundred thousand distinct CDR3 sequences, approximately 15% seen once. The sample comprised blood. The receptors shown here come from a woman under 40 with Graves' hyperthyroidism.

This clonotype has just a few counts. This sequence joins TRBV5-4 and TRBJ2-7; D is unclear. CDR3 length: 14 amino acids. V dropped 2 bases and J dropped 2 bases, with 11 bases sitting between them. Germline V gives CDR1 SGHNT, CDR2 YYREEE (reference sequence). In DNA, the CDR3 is TGTGCCAGCAGCTTCGCCTCCTTACCCTACGAGCAGTACTTC. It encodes CASSFASLPYEQYF.

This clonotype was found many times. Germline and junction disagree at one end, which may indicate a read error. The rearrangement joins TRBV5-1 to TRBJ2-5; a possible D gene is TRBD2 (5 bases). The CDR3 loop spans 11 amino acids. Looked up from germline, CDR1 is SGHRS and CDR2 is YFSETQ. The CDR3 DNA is TGTGCCAGCAGTGAGGGCGAGACCCAGTACTTC. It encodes CASSEGETQYF.

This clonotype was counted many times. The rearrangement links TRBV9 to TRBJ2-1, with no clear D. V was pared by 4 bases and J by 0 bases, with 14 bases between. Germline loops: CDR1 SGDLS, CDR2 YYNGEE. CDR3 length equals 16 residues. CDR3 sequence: CASSPRTVSSYNEQFF. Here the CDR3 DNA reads TGTGCCAGCAGCCCTCGGACGGTTAGCTCCTACAATGAGCAGTTCTTC.

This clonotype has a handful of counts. In DNA form, the CDR3 reads TGCGCCAGCAGTAAGGACAGCGTCGGGTATGGCTACACCTTC. It codes for CASSKDSVGYGYTF. The chain couples TRBV5-1 to TRBJ1-2; D may be TRBD1 (6 bases). Germline-derived CDR1 and CDR2 are SGHRS and YFSETQ. The CDR3 covers 14 residues. The V end lost 5 bases, the J end lost 5 bases, and 16 bases lay between the germline ends.

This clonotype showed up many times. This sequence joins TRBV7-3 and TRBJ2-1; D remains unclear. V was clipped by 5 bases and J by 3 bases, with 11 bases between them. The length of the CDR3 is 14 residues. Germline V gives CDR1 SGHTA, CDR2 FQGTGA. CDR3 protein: CASSREVGYNEQFF. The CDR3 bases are TGTGCCAGCAGCAGGGAAGTCGGCTACAATGAGCAGTTCTTC.

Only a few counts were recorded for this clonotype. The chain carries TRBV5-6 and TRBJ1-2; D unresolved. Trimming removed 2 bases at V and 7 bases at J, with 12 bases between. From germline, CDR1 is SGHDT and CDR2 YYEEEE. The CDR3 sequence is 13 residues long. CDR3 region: CASSFQVASGYTF. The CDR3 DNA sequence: TGTGCCAGCAGCTTCCAGGTCGCGAGTGGCTACACCTTC.

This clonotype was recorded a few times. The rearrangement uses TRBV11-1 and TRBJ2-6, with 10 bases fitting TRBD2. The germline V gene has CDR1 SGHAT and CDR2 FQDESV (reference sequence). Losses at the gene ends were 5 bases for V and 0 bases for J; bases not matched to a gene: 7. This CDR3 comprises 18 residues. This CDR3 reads CASSPGLAESSGANVLTF. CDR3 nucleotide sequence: TGTGCCAGCAGCCCTGGACTAGCGGAGAGCTCTGGGGCCAACGTCCTGACTTTC.

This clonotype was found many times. CDR3 sequence reads: CASSPRQGPLSGTDTQYF. In DNA form, the CDR3 reads TGTGCCAGCAGCCCGCGACAGGGGCCCCTGTCGGGCACAGATACGCAGTATTTT. The rearrangement links TRBV12-3 or TRBV12-4 to TRBJ2-3, with 8 positions matching TRBD1. The CDR3 covers 18 residues. V lost 6 bases, J lost 1 base, and 15 bases stayed unmatched.